The TCR beta chain under discussion was sequenced for a study of Ad26.COV2.S vaccination and SARS-CoV-2 variants. Study-wide context: By the intramuscular route, Ad26.COV2.S was given once, or twice 56 days apart. Findings and limits, study-wide: Substantial breadth was reported for post-vaccination spike-specific CD8+ and CD4+ T cells.

This clone was counted once. Its target is unknown. Specified treatment: roughly 20 received Ad26.COV2.S at low or high dose, single or two shots; several received placebo; per-sample allocation not given. Sampling happened 63 days after the first vaccine or placebo injection. An Ad26 vector that expressed Wuhan-strain SARS-CoV-2 spike constituted the vaccine. The assay was immunoSEQ multiplex PCR, and TCRdb's table has in-frame clones only and misses some. The sample has 500,000 or so clones, roughly 89% seen once. Trimming at V came to 1 base and at J to 3 bases, leaving 5 bases not matched to a gene. Germline CDR1 and CDR2: SGHRS and YFSETQ. CDR3 length: 15 residues.

The rearrangement uses TRBV5-1 and TRBJ1-1, with TRBD1 identical over 8 bases. Sequencing was performed on peripheral blood, taken in a trial of Ad26.COV2.S vaccine versus placebo. This receptor was identified in a person aged 18-65 years who received the Ad26.COV2.S COVID-19 vaccine or a placebo. This CDR3 reads CASSLTGGEDTEAFF. In DNA, the CDR3 is TGCGCCAGCAGCTTGACAGGGGGGGAAGACACTGAAGCTTTCTTT. The entire variable domain, with the rest obtained from reference TRBV5-1 and TRBJ1-1, is as follows: KAGVTQTPRYLIKTRGQQVTLSCSPISGHRSVSWYQQTPGQGLQFLFEYFSETQRNKGNFPGRFSGRQFSNSRSEMNVSTLELGDSALYLCASSLTGGEDTEAFFGQGTRLTVV.